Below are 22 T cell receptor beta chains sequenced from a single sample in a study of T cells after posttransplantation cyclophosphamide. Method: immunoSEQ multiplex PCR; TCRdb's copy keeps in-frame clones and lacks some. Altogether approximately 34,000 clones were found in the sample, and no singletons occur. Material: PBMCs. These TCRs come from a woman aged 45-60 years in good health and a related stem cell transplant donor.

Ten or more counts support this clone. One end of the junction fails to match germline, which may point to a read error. As DNA, the CDR3 is TGTGCCAGTAGTGTAGACCGGACAGGGGAGGGGAGCTTCCAAGAGACCCAGTACTTC. It specifies CASSVDRTGEGSFQETQYF. The chain has TRBV19 and TRBJ2-5; 9 bases match TRBD1. The CDR3 length is 19 residues. CDR1 LNHDA and CDR2 SQIVND come from the germline V gene (reference sequence).

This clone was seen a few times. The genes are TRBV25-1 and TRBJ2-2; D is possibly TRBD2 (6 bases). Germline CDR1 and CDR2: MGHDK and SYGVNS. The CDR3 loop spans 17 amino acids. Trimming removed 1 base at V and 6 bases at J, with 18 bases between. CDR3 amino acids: CASSEWYVRRDSGELFF. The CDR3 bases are TGTGCCAGCAGTGAATGGTATGTCCGAAGGGACTCCGGGGAGCTGTTTTTT.

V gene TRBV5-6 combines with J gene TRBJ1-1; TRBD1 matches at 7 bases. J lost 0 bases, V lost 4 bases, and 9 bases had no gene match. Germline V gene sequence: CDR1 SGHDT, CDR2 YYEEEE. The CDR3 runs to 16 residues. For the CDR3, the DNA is TGTGCCAGCAGCCATGACAGGGACTTCATGAACACTGAAGCTTTCTTT. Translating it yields CASSHDRDFMNTEAFF. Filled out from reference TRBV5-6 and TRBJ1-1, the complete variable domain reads DAGVTQSPTHLIKTRGQQVTLRCSPKSGHDTVSWYQQALGQGPQFIFQYYEEEERQRGNFPDRFSGHQFPNYSSELNVNALLLGDSALYLCASSHDRDFMNTEAFFGQGTRLTVV.

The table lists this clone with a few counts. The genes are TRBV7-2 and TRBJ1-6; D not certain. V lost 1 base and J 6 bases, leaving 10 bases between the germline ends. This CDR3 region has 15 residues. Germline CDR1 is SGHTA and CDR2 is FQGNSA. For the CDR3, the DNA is TGTGCCAGCAGCTTAGGTGCACGCGCTAATTCACCCCTCCACTTT. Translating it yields CASSLGARANSPLHF.

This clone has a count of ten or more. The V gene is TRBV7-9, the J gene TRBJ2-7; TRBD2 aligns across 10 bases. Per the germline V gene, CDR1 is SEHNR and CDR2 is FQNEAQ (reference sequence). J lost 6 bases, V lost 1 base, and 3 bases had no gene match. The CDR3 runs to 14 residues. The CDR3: CASSLVAGGSEQYF. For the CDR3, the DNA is TGTGCCAGCAGCTTAGTAGCGGGAGGATCCGAGCAGTACTTC.

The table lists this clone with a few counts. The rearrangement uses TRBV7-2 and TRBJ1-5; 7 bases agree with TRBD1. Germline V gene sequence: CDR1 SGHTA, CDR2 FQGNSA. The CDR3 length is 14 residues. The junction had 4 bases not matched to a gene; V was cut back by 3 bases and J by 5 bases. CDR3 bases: TGTGCCAGCAGCTTTCGACAGGGAGATCAGCCCCAGCATTTT. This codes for CASSFRQGDQPQHF.

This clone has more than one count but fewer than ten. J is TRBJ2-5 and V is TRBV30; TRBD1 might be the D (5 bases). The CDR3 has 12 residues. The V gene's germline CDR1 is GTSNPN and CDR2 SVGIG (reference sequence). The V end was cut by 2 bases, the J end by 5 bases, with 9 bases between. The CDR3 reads CAWSRGVETQYF. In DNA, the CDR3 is TGTGCCTGGAGTAGGGGTGTTGAGACCCAGTACTTC.

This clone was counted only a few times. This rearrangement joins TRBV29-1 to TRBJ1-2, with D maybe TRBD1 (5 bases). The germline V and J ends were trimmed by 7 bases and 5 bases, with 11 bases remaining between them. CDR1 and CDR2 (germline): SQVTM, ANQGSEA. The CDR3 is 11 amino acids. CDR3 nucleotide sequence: TGCAGCGCCACGGGACTGTATGGCTACACCTTC. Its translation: CSATGLYGYTF.

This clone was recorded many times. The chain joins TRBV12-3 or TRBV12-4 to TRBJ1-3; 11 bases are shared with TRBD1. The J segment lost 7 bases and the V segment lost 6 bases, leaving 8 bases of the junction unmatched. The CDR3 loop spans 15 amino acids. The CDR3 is CASRPGQGVRNTIYF. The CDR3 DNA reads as TGTGCCAGCAGACCGGGACAGGGGGTTCGGAACACCATATATTTT.

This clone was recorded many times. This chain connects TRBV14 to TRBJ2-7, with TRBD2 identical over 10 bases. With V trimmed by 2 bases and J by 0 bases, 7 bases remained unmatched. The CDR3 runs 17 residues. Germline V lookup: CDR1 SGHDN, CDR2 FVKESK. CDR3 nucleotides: TGTGCCAGCAGCCAATATCGGACTAGCGGAAGCTCCTACGAGCAGTACTTC. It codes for CASSQYRTSGSSYEQYF.

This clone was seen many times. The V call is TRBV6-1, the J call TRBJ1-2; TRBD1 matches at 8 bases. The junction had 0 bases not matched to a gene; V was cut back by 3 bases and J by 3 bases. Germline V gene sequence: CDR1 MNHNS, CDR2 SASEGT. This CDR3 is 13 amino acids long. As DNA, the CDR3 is TGTGCCAGCAGTGAGACAGGGGACTATGGCTACACCTTC. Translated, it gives CASSETGDYGYTF.

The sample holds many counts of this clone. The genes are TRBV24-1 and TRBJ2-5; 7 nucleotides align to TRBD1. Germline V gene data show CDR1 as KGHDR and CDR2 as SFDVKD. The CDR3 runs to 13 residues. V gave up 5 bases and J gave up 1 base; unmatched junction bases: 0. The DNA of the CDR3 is TGTGCCACCAGTGGGGACAGCCAAGAGACCCAGTACTTC. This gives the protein CATSGDSQETQYF.

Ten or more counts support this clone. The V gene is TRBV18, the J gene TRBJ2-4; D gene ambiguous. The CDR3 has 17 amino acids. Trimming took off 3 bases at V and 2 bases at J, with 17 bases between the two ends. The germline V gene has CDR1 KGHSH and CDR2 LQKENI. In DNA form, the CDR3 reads TGTGCCAGCTCACCTCCTTCGATTGGGCTAACCAAAAACATTCAGTACTTC. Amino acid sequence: CASSPPSIGLTKNIQYF.

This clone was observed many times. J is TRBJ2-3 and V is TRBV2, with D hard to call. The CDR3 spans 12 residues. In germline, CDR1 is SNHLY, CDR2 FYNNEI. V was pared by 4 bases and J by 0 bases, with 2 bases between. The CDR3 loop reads CASSASTDTQYF. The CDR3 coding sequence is TGTGCCAGCAGTGCTAGCACAGATACGCAGTATTTT.

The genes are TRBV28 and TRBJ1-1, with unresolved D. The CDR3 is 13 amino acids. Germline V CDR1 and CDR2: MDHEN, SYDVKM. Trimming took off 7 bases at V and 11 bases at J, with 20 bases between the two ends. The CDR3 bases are TGTGCCAGCACTTCATTCGAGCGGGAGTTCGCTTTCTTT. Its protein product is CASTSFEREFAFF.

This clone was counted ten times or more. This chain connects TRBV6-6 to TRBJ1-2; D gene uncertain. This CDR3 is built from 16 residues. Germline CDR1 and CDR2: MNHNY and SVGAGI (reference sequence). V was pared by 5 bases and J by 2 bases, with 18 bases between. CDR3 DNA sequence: TGTGCCAGCAGTAAAAGTACAGACAACATCAACTATGGCTACACCTTC. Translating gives CASSKSTDNINYGYTF.

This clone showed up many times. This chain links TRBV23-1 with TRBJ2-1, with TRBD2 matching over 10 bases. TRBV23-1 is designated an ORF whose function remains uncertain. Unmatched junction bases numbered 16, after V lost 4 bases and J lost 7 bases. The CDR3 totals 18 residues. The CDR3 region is CASSPPRATSGTENEQFF. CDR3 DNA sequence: TGCGCCAGCAGTCCCCCAAGAGCAACTAGCGGGACAGAAAATGAGCAGTTCTTC.

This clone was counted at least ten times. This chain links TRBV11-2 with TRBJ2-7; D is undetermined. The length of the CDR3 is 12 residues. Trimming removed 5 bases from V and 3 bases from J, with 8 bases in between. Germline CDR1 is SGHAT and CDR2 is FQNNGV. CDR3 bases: TGTGCCAGCAGCATAACGGGCTACGAGCAGTACTTC. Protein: CASSITGYEQYF.

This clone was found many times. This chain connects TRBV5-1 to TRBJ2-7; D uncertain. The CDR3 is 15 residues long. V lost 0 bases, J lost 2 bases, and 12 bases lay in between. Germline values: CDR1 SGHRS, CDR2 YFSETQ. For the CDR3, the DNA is TGCGCCAGCAGCTTGGGTTCGGTGCCAACCTACGAGCAGTACTTC. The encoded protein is CASSLGSVPTYEQYF.

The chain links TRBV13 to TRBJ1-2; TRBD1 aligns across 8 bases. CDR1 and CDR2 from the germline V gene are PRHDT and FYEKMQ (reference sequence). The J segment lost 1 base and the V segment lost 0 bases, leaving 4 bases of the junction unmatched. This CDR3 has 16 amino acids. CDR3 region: CASSLGQGALNYGYTF. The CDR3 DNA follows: TGTGCCAGCAGCTTAGGCCAGGGGGCGCTTAACTATGGCTACACCTTC. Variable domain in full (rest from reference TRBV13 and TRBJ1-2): AAGVIQSPRHLIKEKRETATLKCYPIPRHDTVYWYQQGPGQDPQFLISFYEKMQSDKGSIPDRFSAQQFSDYHSELNMSSLELGDSALYFCASSLGQGALNYGYTFGSGTRLTVV.

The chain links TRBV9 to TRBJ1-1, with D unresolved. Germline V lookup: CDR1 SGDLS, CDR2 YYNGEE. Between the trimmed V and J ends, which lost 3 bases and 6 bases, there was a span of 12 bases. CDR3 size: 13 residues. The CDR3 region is CASSAHNKPEAFF. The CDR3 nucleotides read TGTGCCAGCAGCGCACACAACAAACCTGAAGCTTTCTTT.

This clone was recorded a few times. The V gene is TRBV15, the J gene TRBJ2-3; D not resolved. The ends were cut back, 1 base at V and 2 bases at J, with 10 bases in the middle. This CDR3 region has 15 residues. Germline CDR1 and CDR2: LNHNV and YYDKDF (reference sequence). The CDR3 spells CATSRGRRFTDTQYF. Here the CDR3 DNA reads TGTGCCACCAGCAGAGGACGGCGGTTCACAGATACGCAGTATTTT.